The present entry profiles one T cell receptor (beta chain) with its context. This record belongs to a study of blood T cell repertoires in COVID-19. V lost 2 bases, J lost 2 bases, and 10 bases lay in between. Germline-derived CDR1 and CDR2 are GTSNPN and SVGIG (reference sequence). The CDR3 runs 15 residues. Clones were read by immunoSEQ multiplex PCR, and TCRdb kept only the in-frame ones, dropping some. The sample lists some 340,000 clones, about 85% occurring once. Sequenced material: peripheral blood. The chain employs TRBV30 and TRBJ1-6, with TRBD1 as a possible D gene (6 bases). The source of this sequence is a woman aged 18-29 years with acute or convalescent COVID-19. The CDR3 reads CAWSRHRAYNSPLHF. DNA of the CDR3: TGTGCCTGGAGTAGGCACAGGGCCTATAATTCACCCCTCCACTTT.